The 31 T cell receptor beta chains listed next were all sequenced from one sample in a study of Ad26.COV2.S vaccination and SARS-CoV-2 variants. Indicated treatment: roughly 19 received Ad26.COV2.S at low or high dose, single or two shots; about 5 received placebo; per-sample allocation not given. Repertoires come from day 63 after the first vaccine or placebo injection. TCRdb's table, derived via immunoSEQ multiplex PCR, lists solely in-frame clones and lacks some. The sample lists around 370,000 clones, 85% occurring once. Sequencing was performed on peripheral blood, taken in a trial of Ad26.COV2.S vaccine versus placebo. These receptors came from a person between 18 and 59 years old who received the Ad26.COV2.S COVID-19 vaccine or a placebo.

This clone showed up just a few times. V usage is TRBV3-1 (or the pseudogene TRBV3-2) and J usage is TRBJ1-2; D perhaps matches TRBD1 (6 bases). Per germline, CDR1 LGHDT and CDR2 YNNKEL (reference sequence). This CDR3 spans 15 amino acids. V gave up 5 bases and J gave up 4 bases, with 17 bases separating them. The CDR3 nucleotides are TGTGCCAGCAGCGCCCGGGGGGGCCAGTTCTATGGCTACACCTTC. This sequence encodes CASSARGGQFYGYTF.

The sample holds a few counts of this clone. The V call is TRBV4-3, the J call TRBJ1-5, with D perhaps TRBD1 (5 bases). The V gene's germline CDR1 is LGHNA and CDR2 YSLEER. The CDR3 runs to 16 residues. Trimming left V 0 bases short and J 5 bases short, with 14 bases between. The CDR3 protein is CASSQDHGGWDQPQHF. The CDR3 DNA reads TGCGCCAGCAGCCAAGATCACGGGGGTTGGGATCAGCCCCAGCATTTT.

This clone occurred once. The CDR3 ends on some other residue instead of the conserved phenylalanine or tryptophan, so this is likely a read error. CDR3 in DNA: TGTGCCAGTAGTATCTGGGACCGGTCGGATGGCTACACCCTC. Amino acids: CASSIWDRSDGYTL. The chain carries TRBV19 and TRBJ1-2, with D tentatively TRBD1 (5 bases). This CDR3 is 14 amino acids long. Germline CDR1 and CDR2: LNHDA and SQIVND (reference sequence). V lost 3 bases and J lost 6, with 14 bases in between.

V and J are TRBV28 and TRBJ2-2; the D gene is possibly TRBD2 (7 bases). This CDR3 contains 20 residues. Germline V gene data show CDR1 as MDHEN and CDR2 as SYDVKM. The germline V and J ends were trimmed by 9 bases and 4 bases, with 33 bases remaining between them. The CDR3 spells CARGTREAGDNLGATGELFF. CDR3 bases: TGTGCCAGAGGGACCCGGGAGGCAGGGGATAATCTGGGCGCCACCGGGGAGCTGTTTTTT.

The V call is TRBV6-1, the J call TRBJ2-7, with TRBD1 matching 9 bases. V dropped 2 bases and J dropped 3; count of bases not matched to a gene: 14. The V gene's germline CDR1 is MNHNS and CDR2 SASEGT. The CDR3 totals 18 residues. CDR3 coding DNA: TGTGCCAGCAGTGAAAGAGGGACAGGGCATGGGGGCCTCTACGAGCAGTACTTC. This codes for CASSERGTGHGGLYEQYF.

The chain has TRBV10-3 and TRBJ2-3; TRBD1 agrees at 8 bases. The germline V gene encodes CDR1 ENHRY and CDR2 SYGVKD. The J segment lost 6 bases and the V segment lost 7 bases, leaving 6 bases of the junction unmatched. CDR3 length: 13 residues. CDR3 amino acids: CAITQNRGDTQYF. CDR3 DNA sequence: TGTGCCATCACTCAAAACAGGGGGGATACGCAGTATTTT.

This clone was recorded once. V usage is TRBV15 and J usage is TRBJ2-7; possibly TRBD2 for D (5 bases). The CDR3 has 15 residues. The germline V gene encodes CDR1 LNHNV and CDR2 YYDKDF (reference sequence). V lost 5 bases, J lost 3 bases, and 17 bases lay in between. The CDR3 coding sequence is TGTGCCACCAGCGTCAGCGGTCCGGTAATCTACGAGCAGTACTTC. This translates into CATSVSGPVIYEQYF. Full variable domain (outside the CDR3, taken from reference TRBV15 and TRBJ2-7): DAMVIQNPRYQVTQFGKPVTLSCSQTLNHNVMYWYQQKSSQAPKLLFHYYDKDFNNEADTPDNFQSRRPNTSFCFLDIRSPGLGDTAMYLCATSVSGPVIYEQYFGPGTRLTVT.

As concerns this clone: The sample has other DNA sequences that encode this CDR3 too. The chain is built from TRBV6-5 and TRBJ1-2, with TRBD1 as a possible D gene (5 bases). The CDR3 extends over 14 amino acids. V lost 2 bases, J lost 0 bases, and 7 bases lay in between. Germline CDR1 is MNHEY and CDR2 is SVGAGI. The CDR3 loop reads CASSYRGTNYGYTF. The CDR3 coding sequence is TGTGCCAGCAGTTACAGGGGAACTAACTATGGCTACACCTTC.

V and J are TRBV2 and TRBJ2-2, with D perhaps matching TRBD1 or TRBD2 (6 bases each). V shed 7 bases and J shed 5 bases, with 23 bases lying between them. CDR3 length: 17 residues. Germline V CDR1 and CDR2: SNHLY, FYNNEI. The CDR3 bases are TGTGCCAGCACCCCGGGGGCCACCCCACGAGGGACCGGGGAGCTGTTTTTT. This sequence encodes CASTPGATPRGTGELFF.

This chain joins TRBV11-2 and TRBJ2-3; 10 bases line up with TRBD2. Germline V gene data show CDR1 as SGHAT and CDR2 as FQNNGV. V dropped 7 bases and J dropped 4; count of bases not matched to a gene: 11. The CDR3 loop spans 16 amino acids. CDR3 in DNA: TGTGCCAGCAAACGAGGGCTAGCGGGGGACTCAGATACGCAGTATTTT. Translation: CASKRGLAGDSDTQYF.

The V and J genes are TRBV7-8 and TRBJ2-7; 7 nucleotides match TRBD1. With V trimmed by 1 base and J by 3 bases, 0 bases remained unmatched. The germline gives CDR1 SGHVS, CDR2 FQNEAQ. This CDR3 is built from 13 residues. CDR3 sequence (DNA): TGTGCCAGCAGCTTAGGGGACAGCTACGAGCAGTACTTC. This encodes CASSLGDSYEQYF.

This clone has only one observation. CDR3: CASGLAGLGEAFF. The CDR3 region has the DNA TGTGCTAGTGGTTTGGCAGGTTTGGGTGAAGCTTTCTTT. The chain couples TRBV12-5 to TRBJ1-1; D is unresolved. The V end was cut by 1 base, the J end by 7 bases, with 10 bases between. Germline loops: CDR1 LGHNT, CDR2 FRNRAP. There are 13 residues in the CDR3.

Only one count was recorded for this clone. The chain uses TRBV11-3 and TRBJ2-3; a weak D match, TRBD1 (6 bases). CDR3 size: 16 residues. Germline CDR1 and CDR2: SGHNT and YENEEA. Trimming pared 2 bases from V and 0 bases from J, leaving 12 bases between. The CDR3 loop is CASSLSGQQSTDTQYF. The CDR3 DNA sequence: TGTGCCAGCAGCTTAAGCGGACAGCAAAGCACAGATACGCAGTATTTT.

The CDR3 sequence: CATSRGGGDTGELFF. DNA for the CDR3: TGTGCCACCAGCAGAGGGGGGGGCGACACCGGGGAGCTGTTTTTT. The chain combines TRBV15 with TRBJ2-2, with a possible D match to TRBD2 (7 bases). The CDR3 length is 15 residues. From germline, CDR1 is LNHNV and CDR2 YYDKDF (reference sequence). Trimming cost V 1 base and J 3 bases, with 9 bases left between them.

The chain joins TRBV11-2 to TRBJ2-3, with unresolved D. Trimming left V 5 bases short and J 0 bases short, with 15 bases between. This CDR3 has 16 residues. Germline CDR1 SGHAT, CDR2 FQNNGV. The CDR3 reads CASSSRLISSTDTQYF. In DNA form, the CDR3 reads TGTGCCAGCAGCAGTCGACTGATTTCTAGCACAGATACGCAGTATTTT.

The gene calls are TRBV11-3 and TRBJ2-3; D may be TRBD1 or TRBD2 (6 bases each). The V gene's germline CDR1 is SGHNT and CDR2 YENEEA. CDR3 length equals 16 residues. Trimming pared 5 bases from V and 4 bases from J, leaving 19 bases between. The CDR3 reads CASSPGDRGLPDTQYF. CDR3 in DNA: TGTGCCAGCAGCCCCGGCGACCGGGGGCTGCCAGATACGCAGTATTTT.

The chain is built from TRBV28 and TRBJ1-5, with D uncertain. Looked up from germline, CDR1 is MDHEN and CDR2 is SYDVKM. Trimming took off 3 bases at V and 0 bases at J, with 9 bases between the two ends. The CDR3 spans 15 residues. CDR3 DNA: TGTGCCAGCAGTTTTGGGCAGTATAGCAATCAGCCCCAGCATTTT. This sequence encodes CASSFGQYSNQPQHF.

The gene calls are TRBV5-8 and TRBJ2-5, with TRBD1 matching 8 bases. The CDR3 covers 16 residues. Germline trimming cut 4 bases from V and 6 bases from J; bases unmatched to any gene: 14. The germline V gene encodes CDR1 SGHTS and CDR2 YDEGEE. CDR3 residues: CASSAKVPGGLKTQYF. The CDR3 coding sequence is TGTGCCAGCAGCGCCAAGGTGCCAGGGGGCTTGAAGACCCAGTACTTC.

The V gene is TRBV6-2 or TRBV6-3, the J gene TRBJ2-6; 12 nucleotides line up with TRBD1. J gave up 0 bases and V 5 bases, and 8 bases lay outside the gene matches. Per the germline V gene, CDR1 is MNHEY and CDR2 is SVGEGT. The CDR3 loop spans 19 amino acids. CDR3 sequence reads: CASSPMGQGAVSGANVLTF. The CDR3 DNA follows: TGTGCCAGCAGTCCAATGGGACAGGGGGCTGTCTCTGGGGCCAACGTCCTGACTTTC.

The table lists this clone with a count of one. J is TRBJ2-6 and V is TRBV5-1, with a tentative D call TRBD1 (6 bases). Germline loops: CDR1 SGHRS, CDR2 YFSETQ. The V end was cut by 0 bases, the J end by 1 base, with 8 bases between. This CDR3 has 16 amino acids. For the CDR3, the DNA is TGCGCCAGCAGCTTGGACAGGGATTCTGGGGCCAACGTCCTGACTTTC. Protein: CASSLDRDSGANVLTF.

The chain employs TRBV7-9 and TRBJ1-2; perhaps TRBD1 as D (5 bases). The CDR3 has 15 residues. Trimming stripped 7 bases from V and 5 bases from J, with 20 bases between. Germline V lookup: CDR1 SEHNR, CDR2 FQNEAQ (reference sequence). CDR3 nucleotides: TGTGCCAGCAACCGAGGGGAAACACCTCATTATGGCTACACCTTC. Protein product: CASNRGETPHYGYTF.

The chain joins TRBV7-9 to TRBJ2-7, with 7 bases that match TRBD2. CDR1 and CDR2 (germline): SEHNR, FQNEAQ (reference sequence). The CDR3 consists of 15 residues. The V segment lost 3 bases and the J segment 4 bases; nucleotides outside the gene matches: 9. This chain's CDR3 is CASSLSGVGGYEQYF. The CDR3 DNA follows: TGTGCCAGCAGCTTGAGCGGGGTGGGGGGATACGAGCAGTACTTC. The entire variable domain, with the rest obtained from reference TRBV7-9 and TRBJ2-7, is as follows: DTGVSQNPRHKITKRGQNVTFRCDPISEHNRLYWYRQTLGQGPEFLTYFQNEAQLEKSRLLSDRFSAERPKGSFSTLEIQRTEQGDSAMYLCASSLSGVGGYEQYFGPGTRLTVT.

The V and J genes are TRBV21-1 and TRBJ2-7; the tabulated D call, TRBD1, remains unverified against the DNA. TRBV21-1 is an annotated pseudogene. CDR3 size: 15 residues. CDR3 nucleotides: TGTGCCAGCAGCAAAGGTCAGGGGCTGGGTGGGGAGCAGTACTTC. It encodes CASSKGQGLGGEQYF.

This clone was counted at least ten times. The chain links TRBV5-1 to TRBJ1-1, with unresolved D. This CDR3 comprises 12 residues. The germline gives CDR1 SGHRS, CDR2 YFSETQ. V lost 3 bases to trimming and J lost 2 bases, with 5 bases between them. DNA of the CDR3: TGCGCCAGCAGCTCAGCAAACACTGAAGCTTTCTTT. It yields the protein CASSSANTEAFF. The whole variable domain, filled in from reference TRBV5-1 and TRBJ1-1, reads KAGVTQTPRYLIKTRGQQVTLSCSPISGHRSVSWYQQTPGQGLQFLFEYFSETQRNKGNFPGRFSGRQFSNSRSEMNVSTLELGDSALYLCASSSANTEAFFGQGTRLTVV.

This chain connects TRBV18 to TRBJ2-5; no firm D call. Trimming removed 3 bases at V and 2 bases at J, with 10 bases between. CDR3 length: 14 residues. Germline CDR1 is KGHSH and CDR2 is LQKENI. CDR3 nucleotide sequence: TGTGCCAGCTCACCTATTGGGAAACAAGAGACCCAGTACTTC. Encoded protein: CASSPIGKQETQYF. Full variable domain (rest looked up from reference TRBV18 and TRBJ2-5): NAGVMQNPRHLVRRRGQEARLRCSPMKGHSHVYWYRQLPEEGLKFMVYLQKENIIDESGMPKERFSAEFPKEGPSILRIQQVVRGDSAAYFCASSPIGKQETQYFGPGTRLLVL.

The rearrangement uses TRBV10-1 and TRBJ1-4; D perhaps matches TRBD1 (5 bases). This CDR3 is 15 amino acids long. V lost 6 bases and J lost 9, with 20 bases in between. CDR1 WNHNN and CDR2 SYGVQD come from the germline V gene (reference sequence). The CDR3 spells CASRSWTSQAKKLFF. The CDR3 nucleotides are TGCGCCAGCAGATCGTGGACATCCCAGGCTAAAAAACTGTTTTTT.

The chain recombines TRBV6-6 with TRBJ2-7; 8 bases align to TRBD1. The CDR3 is made up of 15 amino acids. The germline CDR1 and CDR2 sequences are MNHNY and SVGAGI (reference sequence). Trimming took 1 base from V and 2 from J; bases not matched to a gene: 4. The CDR3 here is CASSYLDRAAYEQYF. CDR3 sequence (DNA): TGTGCCAGCAGTTACTTGGACAGGGCCGCCTACGAGCAGTACTTC.

This clone has just one count. The rearrangement joins TRBV6-4 to TRBJ1-1; D is uncertain. The germline V and J ends were trimmed by 6 bases and 1 base, with 12 bases remaining between them. Germline V CDR1 and CDR2: MRHNA, SNTAGT. The CDR3 sequence is 14 residues long. Here the CDR3 DNA reads TGTGCCAGCAGCCCAACTCGGGGGAACACTGAAGCTTTCTTT. This codes for CASSPTRGNTEAFF.

J is TRBJ1-5 and V is TRBV2; 8 bases are shared with TRBD1. This CDR3 has 15 amino acids. The V segment lost 6 bases and the J segment 3 bases; nucleotides outside the gene matches: 7. Germline-derived CDR1 and CDR2 are SNHLY and FYNNEI. This chain's CDR3 is CASRGQALYNQPQHF. CDR3 DNA: TGTGCCAGCAGGGGACAGGCCCTCTACAATCAGCCCCAGCATTTT.

The chain has TRBV5-4 and TRBJ2-3; D may correspond to TRBD1 or TRBD2 (5 bases each). The CDR3 contains 16 residues. Between the trimmed V and J ends, which lost 2 bases and 1 base, there was a span of 14 bases. Germline V lookup: CDR1 SGHNT, CDR2 YYREEE (reference sequence). In nucleotides, the CDR3 is TGTGCCAGCAGCTTCCCGGGACCCGGGGGCACAGATACGCAGTATTTT. Protein sequence: CASSFPGPGGTDTQYF.

V usage is TRBV7-2 and J usage is TRBJ2-3; D unresolved. V was shortened by 1 base and J by 2 bases, with 10 bases between the two germline ends. Looked up from germline, CDR1 is SGHTA and CDR2 is FQGNSA. The CDR3 consists of 15 residues. The DNA for the CDR3 is TGTGCCAGCAGCTTAGTCCCCGGCGCCACAGATACGCAGTATTTT. It encodes CASSLVPGATDTQYF.